Below are 8 T cell receptor beta chains sequenced from a single sample in a study of cytomegalovirus exposure and HLA in healthy donors. PCR was performed using 60 Vbeta and 13 Jbeta primers. Here immunoSEQ multiplex PCR was the method, and the copy in TCRdb shows in-frame clones only, minus some. The table records some 250,000 clones, roughly 82% of them present only once. The specimen sequenced was PBMCs. The source of these receptors is a woman aged 40 to 55 in good health and CMV-seropositive.

The rearrangement uses TRBV9 and TRBJ2-7, with TRBD2 matching 10 bases. This CDR3 is 16 amino acids long. Germline V lookup: CDR1 SGDLS, CDR2 YYNGEE. Trimming cost V 0 bases and J 3 bases; bases outside gene matches: 6. Here the CDR3 reads CASSVAPLAGHYEQYF. CDR3 DNA: TGTGCCAGCAGCGTAGCCCCACTAGCGGGGCACTACGAGCAGTACTTC.

This sequence joins TRBV5-1 and TRBJ2-5, with a possible D match to TRBD1 (7 bases). CDR1 and CDR2 from the germline V gene are SGHRS and YFSETQ. The CDR3 has 15 residues. V lost 0 bases and J 4 bases, leaving 13 bases between the germline ends. The CDR3 region has the DNA TGCGCCAGCAGCTTGGGTCACAGGGGAGGAGAGACCCAGTACTTC. Translated: CASSLGHRGGETQYF.

The V call is TRBV19, the J call TRBJ1-5; 8 bases agree with TRBD1. V trimming: 8 bases; J trimming: 7 bases; junction bases outside the gene matches: 10. Germline V gene lookup returns CDR1 LNHDA and CDR2 SQIVND (reference sequence). This CDR3 contains 14 residues. Written as DNA, the CDR3 is TGTGCCAGTGCGGGACAGGTGAGTTCCCAGCCCCAGCATTTT. It yields the protein CASAGQVSSQPQHF.

This chain uses TRBV6-4 with TRBJ2-2, with TRBD1 identical over 8 bases. The CDR3 runs to 14 residues. Looked up from germline, CDR1 is MRHNA and CDR2 is SNTAGT. V was pared by 6 bases and J by 7 bases, with 7 bases of the junction left unmatched. For the CDR3, the DNA is TGTGCCAGCAGCGGACAGGGCGGGATCGGGGAGCTGTTTTTT. It codes for CASSGQGGIGELFF.

The chain uses TRBV6-5 and TRBJ1-5, with D possibly being TRBD1 (6 bases). This CDR3 region has 14 residues. Trimming removed 5 bases at V and 5 bases at J, with 13 bases between. CDR1 is MNHEY, CDR2 SVGAGI, per germline. As DNA, the CDR3 is TGTGCCAGCAGTAATGGGGGGGGCCATCAGCCCCAGCATTTT. Translated: CASSNGGGHQPQHF.

This chain connects TRBV30 to TRBJ1-3, with TRBD1 as a possible D gene (5 bases). CDR1 and CDR2 from the germline V gene are GTSNPN and SVGIG (reference sequence). CDR3 length equals 15 residues. The V end lost 3 bases, the J end lost 5 bases, and 17 bases lay between the germline ends. The CDR3: CAWSQRRGRRNTIYF. Written as DNA, the CDR3 is TGTGCCTGGAGCCAGAGACGGGGGAGACGAAACACCATATATTTT.

J is TRBJ1-4 and V is TRBV5-6; no clear D. Trimming shortened V by 1 base and J by 8 bases, and 15 bases separated the two germline ends. Germline assignment: CDR1 SGHDT and CDR2 YYEEEE. The CDR3 is 15 amino acids. As DNA, the CDR3 is TGTGCCAGCAGCTTGTACGATACCCGAAGCGAAAAACTGTTTTTT. Encoded protein: CASSLYDTRSEKLFF. The whole variable domain, filled in from reference TRBV5-6 and TRBJ1-4, reads DAGVTQSPTHLIKTRGQQVTLRCSPKSGHDTVSWYQQALGQGPQFIFQYYEEEERQRGNFPDRFSGHQFPNYSSELNVNALLLGDSALYLCASSLYDTRSEKLFFGSGTQLSVL.

The chain employs TRBV5-1 and TRBJ2-7; TRBD1 aligns across 8 bases. Trimming removed 0 bases from V and 2 bases from J; junction bases left unmatched: 10. This CDR3 spans 17 amino acids. Per the germline V gene, CDR1 is SGHRS and CDR2 is YFSETQ. CDR3 sequence reads: CASSLGLTGQETYEQYF. The CDR3 DNA follows: TGCGCCAGCAGCTTGGGACTAACGGGACAGGAGACCTACGAGCAGTACTTC.